These T cell receptor beta chains were read from a single sample in a study of Graves' ophthalmopathy and Graves' hyperthyroidism. Via MiXCR, TCRdb re-called the multiplex PCR reads, giving one row per CDR3 protein. The sample holds a few hundred thousand distinct CDR3 sequences, about 18% seen once. The sequenced sample was peripheral blood. Receptor source: an adult woman with stable Graves' hyperthyroidism. Both conserved end residues are part of each CDR3. D genes are given only for firm matches. Where a row states a size, it is once, few, many or the class of an expanded clone; other rows omit it.

j_gene | abundance | v_gene | d_gene | CDR3aa | CDR3nt
TRBJ2-7 | many | TRBV7-9 | TRBD1 | CASSLPGQEYEQYF | TGTGCCAGCAGCTTACCGGGACAGGAATACGAGCAGTACTTC
TRBJ2-5 | many | TRBV6-1 | NA | CASVGANTQYF | TGTGCCAGCGTGGGGGCGAATACCCAGTACTTC
TRBJ2-7 | NA | TRBV11-1 | TRBD2 | CASSLTGLAGNYEQYF | TGTGCCAGCAGCTTAACCGGACTAGCGGGTAACTACGAGCAGTACTTC
TRBJ2-7 | NA | TRBV27 | TRBD1 | CASSSLDRTYEQYF | TGTGCCAGCAGCTCGCTGGACAGGACCTACGAGCAGTACTTC
TRBJ1-1 | NA | TRBV12-3/TRBV12-4 | NA | CASTSGHETEAFF | TGTGCCAGCACCTCGGGACACGAGACTGAAGCTTTCTTT
TRBJ2-3 | NA | TRBV12-3/TRBV12-4 | NA | CASSNTGRSTDTQYF | TGTGCCAGCAGCAACACAGGGCGAAGCACAGATACGCAGTATTTT
TRBJ2-5 | many | TRBV12-3/TRBV12-4 | TRBD1 | CASSLHRGLETQYF | TGTGCCAGCAGCCTCCACAGGGGGCTCGAGACCCAGTACTTC
TRBJ1-2 | many | TRBV10-3 | TRBD1 | CAISEWTGDGYTF | TGTGCCATCAGTGAGTGGACAGGGGATGGCTACACCTTC
TRBJ2-2 | many | TRBV2 | TRBD2 | CASSEGGTSGRTGELFF | TGTGCCAGCAGTGAAGGAGGAACTAGCGGGAGAACCGGGGAGCTGTTTTTT
TRBJ1-2 | NA | TRBV10-3 | TRBD1 | CAISEGAGTGGFQASGYTF | TGTGCCATCAGTGAGGGGGCCGGGACAGGGGGATTCCAGGCGAGTGGCTACACCTTC
TRBJ1-1 | many | TRBV27 | TRBD1 | CASSQPTGSGTEAFF | TGTGCCAGCAGTCAACCGACAGGGAGCGGTACTGAAGCTTTCTTT
TRBJ2-2 | once | TRBV7-8 | NA | CASSFFGAGELFF | NA
TRBJ1-1 | many | TRBV12-5 | NA | CASGLENTEAFF | TGTGCTAGTGGTTTGGAGAACACTGAAGCTTTCTTT
TRBJ1-1 | many | TRBV11-2 | NA | CASSLGGRTEAFF | TGTGCCAGCAGCTTGGGGGGACGCACTGAAGCTTTCTTT
TRBJ2-3 | NA | TRBV20-1 | TRBD2 | CSAITLAGGPRVADTQYF | TGCAGTGCTATTACGCTAGCGGGAGGGCCTCGTGTGGCAGATACGCAGTATTTT
TRBJ1-5 | NA | TRBV11-2 | NA | CASSESGVATGQPQHF | TGTGCCAGCAGCGAAAGCGGGGTAGCAACAGGTCAGCCCCAGCATTTT
TRBJ2-3 | many | TRBV19 | NA | CAVRGKGTDTQYF | TGTGCCGTCCGGGGGAAGGGCACAGATACGCAGTATTTT
TRBJ1-2 | many | TRBV28 | NA | CASSFDPLGYTF | TGTGCCAGCAGTTTTGACCCTTTAGGCTACACCTTC
TRBJ2-5 | many | TRBV4-1 | NA | CASSQAGYETQYF | TGCGCCAGCAGCCAAGCAGGGTACGAGACCCAGTACTTC
TRBJ2-1 | many | TRBV12-5 | NA | CASGLVRGIWYNEQFF | TGTGCTAGTGGTTTGGTACGGGGAATCTGGTACAATGAGCAGTTCTTC
TRBJ1-1 | many | TRBV12-3/TRBV12-4 | NA | CATQWGHLNTEAFF | TGTGCCACCCAGTGGGGACACCTTAACACTGAAGCTTTCTTT
TRBJ1-1 | few | TRBV20-1 | NA | CSARDLSSSMNTEAFF | TGCAGTGCTAGAGATCTCTCGAGCAGTATGAACACTGAAGCTTTCTTT
TRBJ2-2 | many | TRBV20-1 | NA | CSASPVQADKNTGELFF | TGCAGTGCTAGCCCCGTCCAGGCAGATAAAAACACCGGGGAGCTGTTTTTT
TRBJ1-5 | many | TRBV2 | TRBD1 | CAGGQGSQPQHF | TGTGCCGGGGGACAGGGAAGTCAGCCCCAGCATTTT
TRBJ2-7 | many | TRBV7-2 | NA | CASSLTVWGPNSYEQYF | TGTGCCAGCAGTTTGACGGTATGGGGGCCTAACTCCTACGAGCAGTACTTC
TRBJ2-7 | NA | TRBV6-1 | NA | CASSEQIPIELPGEQYF | TGTGCCAGCAGTGAACAGATCCCAATAGAGCTACCGGGCGAGCAGTACTTC
TRBJ2-7 | many | TRBV28 | NA | CASSFVGLGNEQYF | TGTGCCAGCAGTTTTGTGGGTCTTGGGAACGAGCAGTACTTC
TRBJ1-2 | NA | TRBV12-3/TRBV12-4 | NA | CASSLGAEFYGYTF | TGTGCCAGCAGTTTAGGGGCAGAGTTCTATGGCTACACCTTC
TRBJ1-3 | few | TRBV5-1 | NA | CASSLDQGSGNTIYF | TGCGCCAGCAGCTTGGACCAGGGTTCTGGAAACACCATATATTTT
TRBJ2-7 | NA | TRBV19 | TRBD2 | CASSIDVFSTGGTYEQYF | TGTGCCAGTAGTATAGATGTCTTTTCGACGGGGGGGACTTACGAGCAGTACTTC
TRBJ2-7 | NA | TRBV4-2 | NA | CASSQDLRSYEQYF | TGTGCCAGCAGCCAAGATCTACGTTCCTACGAGCAGTACTTC
TRBJ2-7 | many | TRBV12-3/TRBV12-4 | NA | CASSHTGTPIREQYF | TGTGCCAGCAGTCACACCGGGACTCCTATTCGCGAGCAGTACTTC
TRBJ2-7 | many | TRBV9 | TRBD1 | CASSVGTGGAEEQYF | TGTGCCAGCAGCGTGGGGACAGGGGGCGCGGAAGAGCAGTACTTC
TRBJ2-7 | many | TRBV4-2 | TRBD2 | CASSQGLAAPTYEQYF | TGTGCCAGCAGCCAAGGTCTAGCGGCGCCCACCTACGAGCAGTACTTC
TRBJ2-1 | many | TRBV2 | TRBD2 | CALKRGGFYNEQFF | TGTGCCCTAAAGCGGGGGGGATTTTACAATGAGCAGTTCTTC
TRBJ2-7 | many | TRBV6-2/TRBV6-3 | TRBD2 | CASSRAGLVYEQYF | TGTGCCAGCAGCCGCGCGGGACTAGTGTACGAGCAGTACTTC
TRBJ2-7 | NA | TRBV11-2 | NA | CASSLAQGRASEQYF | TGTGCCAGCAGCTTAGCCCAGGGGAGGGCCTCCGAGCAGTACTTC
TRBJ2-7 | many | TRBV30 | TRBD1 | CAWSRGQRSAMGEQYF | TGTGCCTGGAGTAGGGGACAGCGGTCGGCGATGGGGGAGCAGTACTTC
TRBJ1-1 | many | TRBV5-5 | NA | CASSLDGALNTEAFF | TGTGCCAGCAGCTTGGACGGGGCACTGAACACTGAAGCTTTCTTT
TRBJ1-5 | many | TRBV28 | NA | CASSLHRANQPQHF | TGTGCCAGCAGTCTGCACAGGGCCAATCAGCCCCAGCATTTT
TRBJ2-5 | many | TRBV5-4 | TRBD2 | CASSLWTSAAQYF | TGTGCCAGCAGCCTTTGGACTAGCGCGGCCCAGTACTTC
TRBJ1-1 | many | TRBV7-2 | NA | CASSLELGLGEAFF | TGTGCCAGCAGCTTAGAGTTAGGACTGGGTGAAGCTTTCTTT
TRBJ2-7 | many | TRBV2 | TRBD2 | CASRVRSSGISEQYF | TGTGCCAGCAGGGTTCGTTCTAGCGGGATCTCCGAGCAGTACTTC
TRBJ2-2 | few | TRBV13 | NA | CASSRLQGTGELFF | TGTGCCAGCAGCAGGCTCCAGGGCACCGGGGAGCTGTTTTTT
TRBJ2-5 | many | TRBV28 | TRBD2 | CASSNWGLAEETQYF | TGTGCCAGCAGTAATTGGGGACTAGCAGAAGAGACCCAGTACTTC
TRBJ2-2 | NA | TRBV19 | NA | CASTLRFGPGGLFF | TGTGCCAGTACCCTCAGATTCGGTCCCGGGGGGCTGTTTTTT
TRBJ1-5 | many | TRBV27 | NA | CASSSKVPEPNQPQHF | TGTGCCAGCAGTTCAAAGGTTCCGGAGCCCAATCAGCCCCAGCATTTT
TRBJ1-5 | many | TRBV30 | NA | CAWSLGTPGSNQPQHF | TGTGCCTGGAGTCTAGGGACTCCGGGGAGCAATCAGCCCCAGCATTTT
TRBJ2-7 | NA | TRBV24-1 | TRBD1 | CATTGDREEQYF | TGTGCCACCACTGGGGACAGGGAGGAGCAGTACTTC
TRBJ1-6 | many | TRBV12-3/TRBV12-4 | NA | CASSPGPMNSPLHF | TGTGCCAGCAGTCCCGGACCGATGAATTCACCCCTCCACTTT
TRBJ2-7 | many | TRBV7-2 | NA | CTSSRTGLGSYEQYF | TGTACCAGCAGCCGTACAGGGCTTGGGTCCTACGAGCAGTACTTC
TRBJ2-7 | many | TRBV11-2 | NA | CASSLEATGFDEQYF | TGTGCCAGCAGCTTAGAAGCAACAGGGTTCGACGAGCAGTACTTC
TRBJ2-7 | many | TRBV2 | NA | CASSSEHPYEQYF | TGTGCCAGCAGTTCGGAACACCCATACGAGCAGTACTTC